This paragraph reports one T cell receptor (beta chain). Its antigen remains undetermined. Its ends do not fully match the called genes, so a read error is possible. The sample originates from a study of molecular identifiers for immune sequencing clone quantification (dated by TCRdb to about 2018). For the wider study: In a replicate experiment, RNA from roughly 20,000 or 100,000 naive CD8 T cells was split into five aliquots, four of which were sequenced. CD8 T cells were used in a methods study to benchmark molecular-identifier clustering-based TCR repertoire sequencing (MIDCIRS) and TCR RNA copy counting. Paper-wide results and their limitations: When barcode sub-clustering was omitted, TCR diversity was inflated by chimeric consensus sequences, with chimeras reaching as high as 47%. The naive libraries included spiked-in Jurkat TCR RNA (around 10 copies' worth), and this RNA is not part of the donor repertoire. Even against a background of 800,000 to 1,000,000 naive CD8 T cells, spiked-in Jurkat TCR RNA amounting to a single cell's worth was reported to be detectable. In CMV-specific effector cells, over 99% of molecules were held by clones above 20 RNA copies, whereas under 1% of molecules were held by such clones in naive cells. Highly expanded clone sizes could be underestimated because identical TCR molecules may share a barcode. Modeling gave about three recovered TCR RNA copies per cell versus about 10 by digital PCR, implying about 30% capture efficiency.

The protocol used for the library was PCR. The sequencer was an Illumina HiSeq 4000. Bulk TCR libraries were made following a previously described method, with the TCR primers given in Table S5. Total RNA was purified with the Qiagen AllPrep DNA/RNA kit. Before analysis, reads from multiple sequencing runs of the same library were pooled. Concerning the study's data processing: Reads were retained only if an exact TCR constant sequence was present, and the retained reads were trimmed to 150 nt and grouped according to their 12-nt molecular barcodes. Reads within each barcode group were sub-clustered using a 15% Levenshtein threshold, and quality-weighted consensus sequences were constructed for each RNA molecule. Non-functional sequences were removed, as were lower-count sequences one edit away from another. Barcode sub-clusters with fewer than 20% of the maximum read count were removed, based on fitting two negative binomial distributions. The raw public data were reprocessed by TCRdb itself: fastp quality trimming at Q25, MiXCR clonotype calling, in-frame beta chains only. A single entry per CDR3 protein holds the most common genes and DNA from its merged rows. These V and J calls rely on TCRdb rather than the paper's analysis. In this sample the table shows under 650,000 distinct CDR3 sequences, 20% of which occur a single time. The top ten constitute roughly 0.85% of the sample.

Including cysteine and phenylalanine, the CDR3 has 18 amino acids. CDR3 DNA only is kept here, 54 bases in frame from base 1. According to the germline V gene, CDR1 reads MNHEY and CDR2 reads SVGEGT. Libraries of naive CD8 T cells were built from anywhere between about 18,000 and 1,000,000 sorted cells, with 10%, 30% or 50% of the purified RNA used. Naive CD8 T cells were FACS-sorted as CD8+CD4-CCR7+CD45RA+ on a BD FACSAria II into RLT Plus buffer. Roughly ten TCR copies' worth of Jurkat RNA were spiked into about 19,000-1,100,000 naive CD8 T cell samples to test detection sensitivity. CD8 T cells were enriched using RosetteSep CD8+ T Cell Enrichment Cocktail and Ficoll-Paque, and the enriched cells then underwent ACK red cell lysis.

The chain was built from TRBV6-2 or TRBV6-3 and TRBJ2-4; matching of 6 bases hints at TRBD1 as the D gene. This clonotype originated in a human donor in good health. Some libraries in this study had Jurkat cell RNA spiked in. The sequenced sample consisted of naive CD8+ T cells from blood, with Jurkat cell RNA spiked in. In light of the paper, this sample's cell subset or site label describes: FACS-sorted CD8+CD4-CCR7+CD45RA+ naive T cells. The nucleotide sequence reads as follows: TGTGCCAGCGGTTACGAGCTACAGGGTATACTAGCCAAAAACATTCAGTACTTC. It is translated as CASGYELQGILAKNIQYF.